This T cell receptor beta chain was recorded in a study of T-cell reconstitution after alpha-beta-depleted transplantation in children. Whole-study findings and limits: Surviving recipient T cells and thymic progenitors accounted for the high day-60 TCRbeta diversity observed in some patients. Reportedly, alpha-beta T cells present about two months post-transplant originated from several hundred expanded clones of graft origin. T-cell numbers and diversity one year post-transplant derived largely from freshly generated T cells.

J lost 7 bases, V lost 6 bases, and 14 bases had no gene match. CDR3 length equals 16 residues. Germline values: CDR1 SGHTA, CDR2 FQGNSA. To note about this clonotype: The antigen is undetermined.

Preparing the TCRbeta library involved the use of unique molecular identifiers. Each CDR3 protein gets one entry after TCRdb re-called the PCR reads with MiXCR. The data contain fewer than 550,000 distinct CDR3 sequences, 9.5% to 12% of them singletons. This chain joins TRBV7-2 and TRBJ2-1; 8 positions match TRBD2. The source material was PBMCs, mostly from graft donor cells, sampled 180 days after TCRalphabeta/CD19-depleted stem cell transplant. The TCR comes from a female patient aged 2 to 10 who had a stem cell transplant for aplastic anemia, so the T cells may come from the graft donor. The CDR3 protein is CASRERGGIGKNEQFF. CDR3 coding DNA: TGTGCCAGCAGGGAACGGGGGGGGATCGGGAAAAATGAGCAGTTCTTC.